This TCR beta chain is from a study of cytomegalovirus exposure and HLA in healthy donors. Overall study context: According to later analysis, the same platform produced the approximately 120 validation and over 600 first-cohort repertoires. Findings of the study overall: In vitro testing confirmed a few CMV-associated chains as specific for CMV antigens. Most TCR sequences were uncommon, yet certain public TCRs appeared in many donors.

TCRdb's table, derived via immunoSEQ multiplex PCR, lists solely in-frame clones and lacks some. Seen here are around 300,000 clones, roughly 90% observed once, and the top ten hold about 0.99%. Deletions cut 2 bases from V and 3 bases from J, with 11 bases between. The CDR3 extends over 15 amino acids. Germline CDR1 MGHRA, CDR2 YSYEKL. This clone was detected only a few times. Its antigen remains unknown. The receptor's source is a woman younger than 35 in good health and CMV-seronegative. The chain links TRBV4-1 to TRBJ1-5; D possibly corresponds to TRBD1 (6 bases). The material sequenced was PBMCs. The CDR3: CASSQRSGANQPQHF. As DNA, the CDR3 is TGCGCCAGCAGCCAACGGTCAGGGGCCAATCAGCCCCAGCATTTT.